One and the same sample provided the 5 T cell receptor beta chains below, sequenced in a study of tumor-infiltrating lymphocytes in primary liver carcinoma. Synthesis of TCR beta cDNA was carried out from about 500 ng total RNA with a constant-region primer. Sequencing libraries for TCR beta derived from three nested multiplex PCR rounds that used slightly modified ARM-PCR. Forward primers for TRBV1-TRBV30 and a C-beta reverse primer served the first two PCR rounds, at approximately 10 cycles each. TCRdb re-derived calls from the multiplex PCR reads in MiXCR, one entry per CDR3 protein. The sample contains about 330,000 distinct CDR3 sequences, around three fifths of which appear only once. They got blood RNA out of unsorted whole blood and also pulled out germline DNA. Sequenced material: peripheral blood. The receptors were sampled from a middle-aged man with primary liver carcinoma and hepatitis B virus infection.

This clonotype showed up just a few times. The rearrangement joins TRBV12-3 or TRBV12-4 to TRBJ2-1, with 8 bases aligning to TRBD2. Losses at the gene ends were 5 bases for V and 4 bases for J; bases not matched to a gene: 4. The CDR3 has 14 amino acids. CDR3 residues: CASSVPSGYNEQFF. CDR3 nucleotide sequence: TGTGCCAGCAGTGTACCTAGCGGGTACAATGAGCAGTTCTTC.

Worth noting for this clonotype: Given a much more abundant clone one base away, this may be a read error. Here the CDR3 DNA reads TGTGCCAGCGGCGGACTAGCGGGAGTTCAGCAGTACTTC. Protein sequence: CASGGLAGVQQYF. The gene calls are TRBV2 and TRBJ2-7, with TRBD2 matching 13 bases. J gave up 8 bases and V 8 bases, and 6 bases lay outside the gene matches. The CDR3 totals 13 residues. The germline V gene encodes CDR1 SNHLY and CDR2 FYNNEI. Full variable domain (remainder filled in from reference TRBV2 and TRBJ2-7): EPEVTQTPSHQVTQMGQEVILRCVPISNHLYFYWYRQILGQKVEFLVSFYNNEISEKSEIFDDQFSVERPDGSNFTLKIRSTKLEDSAMYFCASGGLAGVQQYFGPGTRLTVT.

This chain joins TRBV20-1 and TRBJ1-5; tentatively, D is TRBD1 (5 bases). The CDR3 totals 12 residues. Germline CDR1 and CDR2: DFQATT and SNEGSKA (reference sequence). CDR3 DNA: TGCAGCCCGACAGATAGCAATCAGCCCCAGCATTTT. Its translation: CSPTDSNQPQHF.

The chain links TRBV19 to TRBJ2-2, with D possibly matching TRBD2 (5 bases). V was shortened by 6 bases and J by 2 bases, with 10 bases between the two germline ends. The CDR3 extends over 14 amino acids. Germline-derived CDR1 and CDR2 are LNHDA and SQIVND (reference sequence). The chain's CDR3 is CASRYGSNTGELFF. The CDR3 bases are TGTGCCAGTAGGTATGGGAGTAACACCGGGGAGCTGTTTTTT.

This clonotype is a singleton in its sample. The limits of the CDR3 on the DNA are not certain, so only TCRdb's listed CDR3 is given. The rearrangement links TRBV4-2 to TRBJ1-2. From germline, CDR1 is LGHNA and CDR2 YNFKEQ. The length of the CDR3 is 16 amino acids, counting both ends. The CDR3 reads CANSQQLTASTYGCTF.